Listed here are 5 T cell receptor beta chains from one sample, sequenced in a study of patients and donors after allogeneic stem cell transplantation (dated by TCRdb to about 2020). Libraries were prepared through RT-PCR. Sequencing used a NextSeq 550. TCRdb reprocessed the public reads (quality trimming at Q25 with fastp, clone calling with MiXCR) and kept in-frame beta chains. For every CDR3 protein sequence, its rows merge into one entry that carries the most common genes and DNA. Within this sample are about 410,000 distinct CDR3 sequences, with 16% of them counted one time only. The top ten hold just over 7% of the sample. What was sequenced was blood, either unsorted or a sorted T cell fraction (not recorded which). The origin of the receptors is a human donor who was either an allogeneic HSCT recipient or a stem cell or donor lymphocyte infusion donor (not recorded which). It is not recorded whose cells these are; they may come from a transplant donor.

The V and J genes are TRBV20-1 and TRBJ1-1; no definite D call. This CDR3 is 14 amino acids long. Germline lookup yields CDR1 DFQATT and CDR2 SNEGSKA (reference sequence). Trimming stripped 6 bases from V and 8 bases from J, with 22 bases between. Written as DNA, the CDR3 is TGCAGTGCCCCCGAAGCCCAGAGGAAACTGGAAGCTTTCTTT. This sequence encodes CSAPEAQRKLEAFF.

This clonotype was counted a few times. CDR3 residues: CSVWTGQQYF. The CDR3, as DNA: TGCAGCGTCTGGACAGGACAGCAGTACTTC. The J gene is TRBJ2-7, the V gene TRBV29-1; 7 bases are shared with TRBD1. V was clipped by 6 bases and J by 8 bases; unmatched bases: 4. CDR1 and CDR2 from the germline V gene are SQVTM and ANQGSEA. The CDR3 consists of 10 residues.

There are many counts of this clonotype. CDR3 nucleotide sequence: TGTGCCAGCAGTTTCAGGGGTGGCTCCTACGAGCAGTACTTC. Translation: CASSFRGGSYEQYF. The chain links TRBV12-3 or TRBV12-4 to TRBJ2-7; TRBD1 is a possible D gene (6 bases). The V and J ends lost 3 bases and 0 bases respectively, with 9 bases between them. The CDR3 runs to 14 residues.

V and J are TRBV20-1 and TRBJ2-7; D unclear. The CDR3 has 10 amino acids. V was pared by 0 bases and J by 12 bases, with 9 bases between. The germline V gene has CDR1 DFQATT and CDR2 SNEGSKA (reference sequence). The CDR3 nucleotides are TGCAGTGCTAGAGAGGTGCCCCGGTACTTC. Protein sequence: CSAREVPRYF.

The chain combines TRBV5-1 with TRBJ2-3; TRBD2 matches 12 bases. With 5 bases clipped from V and 6 bases from J, the junction kept 7 bases outside the gene matches. The CDR3 is 15 residues long. CDR1 SGHRS and CDR2 YFSETQ come from the germline V gene. The CDR3 DNA reads as TGCGCCAGCAGGTCCCTAGCGGGAGGGACCGATACGCAGTATTTT. Translating it yields CASRSLAGGTDTQYF.